This entry describes one TCR beta chain. This entry is derived from a study of T cells in tuberculosis. TCRdb's table, derived via immunoSEQ multiplex PCR, lists solely in-frame clones and lacks some. The table lists more than 30,000 clones, 97% of them singletons. V was shortened by 2 bases and J by 3 bases, with 5 bases between the two germline ends. CDR1 is MNHNS and CDR2 is SASEGT in the germline V gene. The CDR3 spans 12 residues. This receptor was obtained from a donor between 5 and 29 years old with latent tuberculosis or without tuberculosis infection. This rearrangement joins TRBV6-1 to TRBJ2-7; maybe TRBD1 (5 bases). The sequencing input was PBMCs. The CDR3 DNA is TGTGCCAGCAGTGAACAGGGCTACGAGCAGTACTTC. It specifies CASSEQGYEQYF.